A single sample is the source of the 3 T cell receptor beta chains below, sequenced in a study of cytomegalovirus exposure and HLA in healthy donors. The PCR ran on 60 Vbeta and 13 Jbeta primers. The protocol was immunoSEQ multiplex PCR, while the TCRdb copy is restricted to in-frame clones and leaves out a portion. Of approximately 130,000 clones in the sample, around 77% were seen once. Material for sequencing was PBMCs. The receptors were sampled from a man in his fifties or sixties in good health and CMV-seronegative.

This clone was picked up a small number of times. V and J are TRBV7-2 and TRBJ2-7, with unresolved D. Between the trimmed V and J ends, which lost 3 bases and 2 bases, there was a span of 8 bases. CDR1 and CDR2 from the germline V gene are SGHTA and FQGNSA. The CDR3 is made up of 13 amino acids. The CDR3 DNA sequence: TGTGCCAGCAGCTTGGGCAGACCCTACGAGCAGTACTTC. It yields the protein CASSLGRPYEQYF.

The V and J genes are TRBV6-1 and TRBJ2-3; D call uncertain. The CDR3 has 14 residues. Deletions cut 0 bases from V and 6 bases from J, with 10 bases between. Germline CDR1 reads MNHNS; CDR2 reads SASEGT. CDR3 coding DNA: TGTGCCAGCAGTGAAGCGCGTGTTGGTGATACGCAGTATTTT. This translates into CASSEARVGDTQYF.

The rearrangement uses TRBV6-1 and TRBJ2-7; 7 nucleotides line up with TRBD1. The CDR3 extends over 14 amino acids. J was trimmed by 2 bases and V by 3 bases; bases with no gene match: 4. Looked up from germline, CDR1 is MNHNS and CDR2 is SASEGT. CDR3 region: CASSDLGQTYEQYF. Written as DNA, the CDR3 is TGTGCCAGCAGTGATTTGGGACAGACCTACGAGCAGTACTTC.